The 7 T cell receptor beta chains presented below share a single source sample, sequenced in a study of cytomegalovirus exposure and HLA in healthy donors. Primers included in the PCR were 60 Vbeta and 13 Jbeta primers. This table comes from immunoSEQ multiplex PCR, and its TCRdb copy is limited to in-frame clones, with some not included. The profile covers 100,000 to 150,000 clones, with around 70% appearing a single time and 2.9% taken by the ten largest. The material sequenced was PBMCs. These receptors came from a human donor in good health.

Regarding this clone: Sequence at one end of the junction differs from germline and may be a read error. The chain employs TRBV6-4 and TRBJ2-1, with TRBD2 matching 7 bases. This CDR3 is built from 13 residues. The germline gives CDR1 MRHNA, CDR2 SNTAGT. CDR3 region: CASGDGTNNEQFF. The CDR3 DNA follows: TGTGCCAGCGGTGATGGGACTAACAATGAGCAGTTCTTC.

V is TRBV6-4 and J is TRBJ1-5, with D possibly matching TRBD1 (5 bases). This CDR3 has 14 residues. CDR1 is MRHNA, CDR2 SNTAGT, per germline. The V and J ends lost 9 bases and 5 bases respectively, with 17 bases between them. As DNA, the CDR3 is TGTGCCAGAGAAAGGGGCAGGGAACATCAGCCCCAGCATTTT. Amino acids: CARERGREHQPQHF.

The V and J genes are TRBV15 and TRBJ2-1; D is perhaps TRBD2 (6 bases). This CDR3 spans 16 amino acids. Trimming took off 1 base at V and 10 bases at J, with 20 bases between the two ends. CDR1 and CDR2 from the germline V gene are LNHNV and YYDKDF (reference sequence). CDR3 DNA: TGTGCCACCAGCAGAGGAGGCGGGACGGTGGGAAGGGAGCAGTTCTTC. Its protein is CATSRGGGTVGREQFF.

The chain is built from TRBV4-2 and TRBJ2-1; D may be TRBD2 (6 bases). Germline V gives CDR1 LGHNA, CDR2 YNFKEQ. The CDR3 is 16 residues long. Deletions cut 0 bases from V and 5 bases from J, with 14 bases between. The CDR3 DNA sequence: TGTGCCAGCAGCCAAGATCGGCGCGGAGGGCACAATGAGCAGTTCTTC. Translation: CASSQDRRGGHNEQFF.

The rearrangement uses TRBV7-9 and TRBJ2-3, with TRBD2 as a possible D gene (7 bases). Germline lookup yields CDR1 SEHNR and CDR2 FQNEAQ (reference sequence). V lost 3 bases and J lost 2, with 21 bases in between. This CDR3 is built from 18 residues. The CDR3: CASSFQGGAARYTDTQYF. Written as DNA, the CDR3 is TGTGCCAGCAGCTTCCAAGGGGGGGCGGCCCGCTACACAGATACGCAGTATTTT.

This rearrangement joins TRBV28 to TRBJ1-6; 8 positions agree with TRBD1. V gave up 4 bases and J gave up 7 bases; unmatched junction bases: 6. CDR1 MDHEN and CDR2 SYDVKM come from the germline V gene. This CDR3 contains 15 residues. The CDR3 sequence is CASSSMTGVNSPLHF. As DNA, the CDR3 is TGTGCCAGCAGTTCCATGACAGGGGTGAATTCACCCCTCCACTTT.

V usage is TRBV25-1 and J usage is TRBJ2-3; 10 positions agree with TRBD2. The CDR3 runs to 18 residues. Germline values: CDR1 MGHDK, CDR2 SYGVNS. The ends lost 1 base at V and 4 bases at J; junction bases unmatched: 11. CDR3 amino acids: CASSESVWASGSADTQYF. The CDR3 DNA reads as TGTGCCAGCAGTGAATCGGTGTGGGCTAGCGGGAGTGCAGATACGCAGTATTTT.